Sequencing of this TCR beta chain was carried out in a study of blood T cell repertoires in COVID-19. Whole-study context: Sources were T cells, B-cell-depleted T cells, or PBMCs; the material itself was cDNA or gDNA.

With V trimmed by 2 bases and J by 3 bases, 3 bases remained unmatched. Germline lookup yields CDR1 MNHEY and CDR2 SVGEGT. The CDR3 totals 16 residues. TCRdb's table, derived via immunoSEQ multiplex PCR, lists solely in-frame clones and lacks some. The table records 200,000 to 250,000 clones, about 90% of them present only once. The J gene is TRBJ2-3, the V gene TRBV6-2 or TRBV6-3; 12 nucleotides align to TRBD1. Material: peripheral blood. The receptor's source is a woman in her forties or fifties with acute or convalescent COVID-19. The CDR3 region is CASSYGDRGQTDTQYF. CDR3 sequence (DNA): TGTGCCAGCAGTTACGGGGACAGGGGGCAGACAGATACGCAGTATTTT.